The 28 T cell receptor beta chains below all came from one sample that was sequenced in a study of OX40 agonist ivuxolimab in advanced cancers. Measured with immunoSEQ multiplex PCR; TCRdb has only the in-frame clones, and not every one. The table lists over 65,000 clones, approximately 85% of them singletons, with 2% to 2.5% in the top ten. The specimen comprised CD4+ or CD8+ T cells sorted from blood, sampled in a trial of the OX40 agonist ivuxolimab. The receptors were sampled from an adult with an advanced solid tumor such as melanoma, head and neck, liver or kidney cancer.

The V gene is TRBV9, the J gene TRBJ1-5; no reliable D call. Trimming pared 4 bases from V and 2 bases from J, leaving 10 bases between. Per germline, CDR1 SGDLS and CDR2 YYNGEE. The CDR3 length is 14 residues. The DNA for the CDR3 is TGTGCCAGCAGCCCCTCCCAAGGCAATCAGCCCCAGCATTTT. Residues: CASSPSQGNQPQHF. The full variable domain, with the rest looked up from reference TRBV9 and TRBJ1-5, is DSGVTQTPKHLITATGQRVTLRCSPRSGDLSVYWYQQSLDQGLQFLIQYYNGEERAKGNILERFSAQQFPDLHSELNLSSLELGDSALYFCASSPSQGNQPQHFGDGTRLSIL.

This chain links TRBV28 with TRBJ2-7, with a tentative D call TRBD1 (6 bases). Germline V gene data show CDR1 as MDHEN and CDR2 as SYDVKM. Trimming removed 6 bases at V and 9 bases at J, with 18 bases between. CDR3 length equals 13 residues. The CDR3 sequence: CASRTSGENRQYF. DNA for the CDR3: TGTGCCAGCAGGACTTCAGGGGAAAACAGGCAGTACTTC.

This chain joins TRBV19 and TRBJ1-1; D remains unclear. CDR3 length: 15 amino acids. V was clipped by 6 bases and J by 2 bases, with 16 bases between them. Germline V gene lookup returns CDR1 LNHDA and CDR2 SQIVND (reference sequence). Written as DNA, the CDR3 is TGTGCCAGTAGCCTAATACCGACAACCAACACTGAAGCTTTCTTT. As protein: CASSLIPTTNTEAFF.

V usage is TRBV2 and J usage is TRBJ2-5, with 8 nucleotides matching TRBD2. The CDR3 length is 14 residues. The trim removed 3 bases at V and 4 bases at J, leaving 4 bases unmatched. Germline CDR1 reads SNHLY; CDR2 reads FYNNEI. CDR3 region: CASSEGTRGETQYF. Written as DNA, the CDR3 is TGTGCCAGCAGTGAGGGGACTAGGGGAGAGACCCAGTACTTC. Complete variable domain (other parts from reference TRBV2 and TRBJ2-5): EPEVTQTPSHQVTQMGQEVILRCVPISNHLYFYWYRQILGQKVEFLVSFYNNEISEKSEIFDDQFSVERPDGSNFTLKIRSTKLEDSAMYFCASSEGTRGETQYFGPGTRLLVL.

This clone was recorded only once. V is TRBV6-6 and J is TRBJ2-3, with TRBD1 matching 7 bases. J was trimmed by 6 bases and V by 5 bases; bases with no gene match: 5. Germline V gives CDR1 MNHNY, CDR2 SVGAGI (reference sequence). The CDR3 is made up of 13 amino acids. CDR3 DNA sequence: TGTGCCAGCAGTAGACAGGGAACGGATACGCAGTATTTT. It encodes CASSRQGTDTQYF.

V usage is TRBV19 and J usage is TRBJ2-5; 7 bases fit TRBD2. V dropped 4 bases and J dropped 3; count of bases not matched to a gene: 5. This CDR3 contains 14 residues. CDR1 is LNHDA and CDR2 is SQIVND in the germline V gene (reference sequence). The CDR3, as DNA: TGTGCCAGTAGTAGCGGGAGAGCTAAAGAGACCCAGTACTTC. This gives the protein CASSSGRAKETQYF.

The chain recombines TRBV5-1 with TRBJ2-7, with TRBD2 identical over 10 bases. The germline V gene encodes CDR1 SGHRS and CDR2 YFSETQ. The V gene end was trimmed by 0 bases and the J gene end by 5 bases; junction bases not matched to a gene: 11. The CDR3 loop spans 17 amino acids. The DNA for the CDR3 is TGCGCCAGCAGCTTGGGGCTAGCGGGAGTGTGGGCCCACGAGCAGTACTTC. The encoded protein is CASSLGLAGVWAHEQYF.

The chain is built from TRBV5-6 and TRBJ2-5; tentative D call: TRBD2 (6 bases). The germline V gene encodes CDR1 SGHDT and CDR2 YYEEEE. V lost 2 bases and J lost 5, with 10 bases in between. The length of the CDR3 is 13 residues. CDR3 sequence (DNA): TGTGCCAGCAGCTTTCGACTAGGGGAGACCCAGTACTTC. It codes for CASSFRLGETQYF.

This chain connects TRBV6-6 to TRBJ1-2, with 10 positions matching TRBD1. Germline values: CDR1 MNHNY, CDR2 SVGAGI (reference sequence). With V trimmed by 4 bases and J by 8 bases, 7 bases remained unmatched. CDR3 length: 14 amino acids. The CDR3 loop reads CASSSPDRGRGYTF. The DNA for the CDR3 is TGTGCCAGCAGTTCCCCCGACAGGGGGCGCGGCTACACCTTC.

CDR3 DNA: TGTGCCAGCAGTCCCCCCGGGTTAGAGGGCTCGGCTTTCTTT. This translates into CASSPPGLEGSAFF. This chain connects TRBV6-5 to TRBJ1-1; no definite D call. Per germline, CDR1 MNHEY and CDR2 SVGAGI. The CDR3 is 14 residues long. V was trimmed by 5 bases and J by 11 bases, leaving 21 bases between them.

This clone was observed a handful of times. V and J are TRBV7-2 and TRBJ1-1; no definite D call. The CDR3 loop spans 11 amino acids. V lost 6 bases and J 3 bases, leaving 5 bases between the germline ends. The germline V gene encodes CDR1 SGHTA and CDR2 FQGNSA. CDR3 sequence: CASRADTEAFF. The CDR3 region has the DNA TGTGCCAGCAGGGCGGACACTGAAGCTTTCTTT.

This clone has only a few counts. V is TRBV9 and J is TRBJ2-1, with TRBD2 matching over 12 bases. CDR1 SGDLS and CDR2 YYNGEE come from the germline V gene. This CDR3 is built from 16 residues. J gave up 5 bases and V 4 bases, and 7 bases lay outside the gene matches. As DNA, the CDR3 is TGTGCCAGCAGCCTTGGACTAGCGGGATTCAACAATGAGCAGTTCTTC. Translation: CASSLGLAGFNNEQFF.

This chain joins TRBV19 and TRBJ1-3; perhaps TRBD1 as D (5 bases). V lost 9 bases to trimming and J lost 3 bases, with 9 bases between them. The CDR3 is 12 residues long. The V gene's germline CDR1 is LNHDA and CDR2 SQIVND (reference sequence). In DNA form, the CDR3 reads TGTGCCAGCCGAGGGGATGGAAACACCATATATTTT. This gives the protein CASRGDGNTIYF. Combining the CDR3 with reference TRBV19 and TRBJ1-3 gives the whole variable domain DGGITQSPKYLFRKEGQNVTLSCEQNLNHDAMYWYRQDPGQGLRLIYYSQIVNDFQKGDIAEGYSVSREKKESFPLTVTSAQKNPTAFYLCASRGDGNTIYFGEGSWLTVV.

In DNA form, the CDR3 reads TGCAGTGCGCTGAACCCCAGTGAGCAGTTCTTC. Its translation is CSALNPSEQFF. The genes are TRBV20-1 and TRBJ2-1, with no clear D. The V end lost 6 bases, the J end lost 9 bases, and 12 bases lay between the germline ends. CDR1 and CDR2 (germline): DFQATT, SNEGSKA (reference sequence). The CDR3 runs 11 residues.

The CDR3 loop is CASSVGGQGNSPLHF. In nucleotides, the CDR3 is TGTGCCAGCAGCGTAGGGGGGCAGGGGAATTCACCCCTCCACTTT. The J gene is TRBJ1-6, the V gene TRBV9; maybe TRBD1 (6 bases). Trimming cost V 0 bases and J 7 bases, with 11 bases left between them. Germline CDR1 SGDLS, CDR2 YYNGEE. There are 15 residues in the CDR3.

The CDR3 nucleotides read TGTGCCAGCAGTGACAGAATTAATGAAAAACTGTTTTTT. It translates to CASSDRINEKLFF. V and J are TRBV6-1 and TRBJ1-4, with D unclear. V gave up 3 bases and J gave up 4 bases, with 6 bases separating them. Germline V gene lookup returns CDR1 MNHNS and CDR2 SASEGT. CDR3 length equals 13 residues.

The chain uses TRBV6-5 and TRBJ1-3; D gene ambiguous. The CDR3 loop spans 15 amino acids. CDR1 and CDR2 (germline): MNHEY, SVGAGI. Trimming left V 8 bases short and J 4 bases short, with 18 bases between. This CDR3 is CASGTGGGLGNTIYF. DNA of the CDR3: TGTGCCAGCGGAACGGGAGGCGGGTTAGGAAACACCATATATTTT.

This clone was seen once. V gene TRBV7-9 combines with J gene TRBJ1-6, with D possibly matching TRBD1 (5 bases). Per germline, CDR1 SEHNR and CDR2 FQNEAQ (reference sequence). The CDR3 is made up of 14 amino acids. V was clipped by 2 bases and J by 7 bases, with 9 bases between them. The chain's CDR3 is CASSLTGENSPLHF. In nucleotides, the CDR3 is TGTGCCAGCAGCTTAACAGGAGAAAATTCACCCCTCCACTTT.

The chain carries TRBV4-1 and TRBJ2-5, with 10 bases that match TRBD1. Unmatched junction bases numbered 2, after V lost 2 bases and J lost 2 bases. CDR1 MGHRA and CDR2 YSYEKL come from the germline V gene. CDR3 length: 15 residues. DNA of the CDR3: TGCGCCAGCAGCCAATCGGACAGGGGGCAAGAGACCCAGTACTTC. As protein: CASSQSDRGQETQYF.

The chain uses TRBV5-5 and TRBJ2-5; D ambiguous. The V and J ends lost 0 bases and 1 base respectively, with 1 base between them. The germline V gene has CDR1 SGHKS and CDR2 YYEKEE (reference sequence). The CDR3 runs 12 residues. CDR3 in DNA: TGTGCCAGCAGCTTGGTCCAAGAGACCCAGTACTTC. Protein sequence: CASSLVQETQYF.

The gene calls are TRBV7-9 and TRBJ1-3; possible D gene TRBD1, 5 bases. The ends were cut back, 7 bases at V and 0 bases at J, with 13 bases in the middle. The CDR3 spans 15 residues. Germline V CDR1 and CDR2: SEHNR, FQNEAQ (reference sequence). CDR3 nucleotides: TGTGCCAGCAACGGAGACAGTCCCTCTGGAAACACCATATATTTT. Residues: CASNGDSPSGNTIYF.

This clone came up many times. V is TRBV29-1 and J is TRBJ2-3; 7 positions agree with TRBD2. V lost 8 bases to trimming and J lost 0 bases; unmatched junction nucleotides: 5. The CDR3 covers 13 residues. Germline lookup yields CDR1 SQVTM and CDR2 ANQGSEA. CDR3 protein: CSLEGGSTDTQYF. The CDR3 DNA reads as TGCAGCCTAGAGGGAGGGAGCACAGATACGCAGTATTTT.

Worth noting for this clone: This sample includes further DNA sequences coding for the same CDR3. The V and J genes are TRBV6-1 and TRBJ1-2; D uncertain. Germline V CDR1 and CDR2: MNHNS, SASEGT. V shed 1 base and J shed 8 bases, with 8 bases lying between them. The CDR3 is 12 residues long. DNA of the CDR3: TGTGCCAGCAGTGAAGTAGGTTACGGCTACACCTTC. Translating gives CASSEVGYGYTF.

The chain carries TRBV5-6 and TRBJ2-7; D remains ambiguous. Trimming stripped 6 bases from V and 3 bases from J, with 19 bases between. CDR1 is SGHDT and CDR2 is YYEEEE in the germline V gene. CDR3 length: 15 amino acids. As DNA, the CDR3 is TGTGCCAGCAAGCGACGGCCGAAGGATTTCTACGAGCAGTACTTC. Translating gives CASKRRPKDFYEQYF.

The J gene is TRBJ2-7, the V gene TRBV28; 7 bases line up with TRBD1. Germline loops: CDR1 MDHEN, CDR2 SYDVKM. The CDR3 contains 14 residues. Trimming cost V 7 bases and J 6 bases; bases outside gene matches: 12. The CDR3 loop is CASNRDRVLREQYF. For the CDR3, the DNA is TGTGCCAGCAATCGGGACAGAGTACTACGCGAGCAGTACTTC.

In its sample, this clone was seen once. The chain's CDR3 is CASTLRGQETQYF. DNA of the CDR3: TGTGCCAGCACCCTGAGGGGCCAAGAGACCCAGTACTTC. The chain carries TRBV5-6 and TRBJ2-5; either TRBD1 or TRBD2 may fit D (5 bases each). V lost 6 bases and J 1 base, leaving 10 bases between the germline ends. The CDR3 is made up of 13 amino acids. Germline-derived CDR1 and CDR2 are SGHDT and YYEEEE.

Written as DNA, the CDR3 is TGCGCCAGCAGCTTGAACTTCGGTAACGAGCAGTACTTC. Protein: CASSLNFGNEQYF. The V gene is TRBV5-1, the J gene TRBJ2-5; D ambiguous. The DNA end favors TRBJ2-7, so the J call may be wrong. This CDR3 has 13 residues. The germline CDR1 and CDR2 sequences are SGHRS and YFSETQ.

This chain uses TRBV5-1 with TRBJ2-1; no definite D call. The V and J ends lost 0 bases and 1 base respectively, with 5 bases between them. CDR1 and CDR2 (germline): SGHRS, YFSETQ. The CDR3 spans 14 residues. DNA of the CDR3: TGCGCCAGCAGCTTGGAACAGTCCTACAATGAGCAGTTCTTC. Its protein is CASSLEQSYNEQFF.